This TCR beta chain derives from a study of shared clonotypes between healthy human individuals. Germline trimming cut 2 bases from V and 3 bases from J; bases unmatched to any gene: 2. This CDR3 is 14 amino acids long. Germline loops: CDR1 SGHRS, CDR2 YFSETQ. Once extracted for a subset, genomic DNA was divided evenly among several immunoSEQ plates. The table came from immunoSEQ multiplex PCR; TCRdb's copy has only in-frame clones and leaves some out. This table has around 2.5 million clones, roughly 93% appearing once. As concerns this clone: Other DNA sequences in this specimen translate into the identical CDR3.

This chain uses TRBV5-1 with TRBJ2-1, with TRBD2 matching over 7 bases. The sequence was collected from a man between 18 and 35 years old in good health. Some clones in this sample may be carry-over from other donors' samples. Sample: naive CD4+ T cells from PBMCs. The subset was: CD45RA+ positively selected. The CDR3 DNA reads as TGCGCCAGCAGCTTAGGCGGGGGCTACAATGAGCAGTTCTTC. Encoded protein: CASSLGGGYNEQFF.